This TCR beta chain emerged from a study of CD8+CD57+ T cells in acquired aplastic anemia. Across the study: Mean yield of DNA from sorted CD4+ and CD8+ cells was approximately 3 ug.

An expansion of CD8+CD57+ cells by flow cytometry had been shown in patients chosen for sequencing. Severe acquired aplastic anemia was present in all patients. This clonotype was seen ten or more times. The antigen is not known. Study-wide points: Some 28 sequences, all CD8+ CDR3, were shared between patients and controls. Levels of CD8+ Simpson's diversity were not significantly distinct in patients versus controls.

For CDR3 and TCR beta VDJ profiling, genomic DNA was the template used. TCRdb passed the reads through MiXCR, listing each CDR3 protein once. Of approximately 470,000 distinct CDR3 sequences in the sample, approximately 33% were seen once. V lost 4 bases to trimming and J lost 6 bases; unmatched junction nucleotides: 6. CDR1 and CDR2 from the germline V gene are SEHNR and FQNEAQ (reference sequence). The CDR3 extends over 14 amino acids. The rearrangement uses TRBV7-9 and TRBJ1-5; 7 nucleotides match TRBD1. This receptor was identified in a human donor with aplastic anemia. The specimen was sorted CD4+, CD8+, or CD8+CD57+ T cells (not recorded which) from PBMCs. CDR3: CASSSQGFGQPQHF. The CDR3 region has the DNA TGTGCCAGCAGCTCACAGGGGTTCGGTCAGCCCCAGCATTTT.